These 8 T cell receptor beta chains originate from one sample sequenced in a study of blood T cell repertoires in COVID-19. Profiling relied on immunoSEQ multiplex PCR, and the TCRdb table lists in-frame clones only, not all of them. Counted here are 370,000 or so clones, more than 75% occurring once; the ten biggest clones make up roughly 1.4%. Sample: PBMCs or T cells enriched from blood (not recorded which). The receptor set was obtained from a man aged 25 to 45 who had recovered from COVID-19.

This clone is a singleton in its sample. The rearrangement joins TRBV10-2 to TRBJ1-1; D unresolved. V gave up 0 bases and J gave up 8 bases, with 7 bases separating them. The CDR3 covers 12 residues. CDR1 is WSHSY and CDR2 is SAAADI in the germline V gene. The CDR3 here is CASSESKREAFF. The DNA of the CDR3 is TGCGCCAGCAGTGAGTCGAAGAGAGAAGCTTTCTTT.

The CDR3 protein is CASKRDSYGYTF. CDR3 sequence (DNA): TGTGCCAGCAAGAGGGACAGCTATGGCTACACCTTC. The J gene is TRBJ1-2, the V gene TRBV2; 7 bases fit TRBD1. The CDR3 length is 12 residues. Looked up from germline, CDR1 is SNHLY and CDR2 is FYNNEI. V was pared by 7 bases and J by 4 bases, with 3 bases of the junction left unmatched.

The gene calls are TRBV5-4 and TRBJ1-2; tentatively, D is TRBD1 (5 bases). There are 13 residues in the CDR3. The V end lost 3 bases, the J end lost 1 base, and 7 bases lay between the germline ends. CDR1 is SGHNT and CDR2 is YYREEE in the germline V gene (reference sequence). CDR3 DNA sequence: TGTGCCAGCAGCTCGCAGGGTAACTATGGCTACACCTTC. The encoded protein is CASSSQGNYGYTF. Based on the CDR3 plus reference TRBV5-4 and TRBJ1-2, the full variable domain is ETGVTQSPTHLIKTRGQQVTLRCSSQSGHNTVSWYQQALGQGPQFIFQYYREEENGRGNFPPRFSGLQFPNYSSELNVNALELDDSALYLCASSSQGNYGYTFGSGTRLTVV.

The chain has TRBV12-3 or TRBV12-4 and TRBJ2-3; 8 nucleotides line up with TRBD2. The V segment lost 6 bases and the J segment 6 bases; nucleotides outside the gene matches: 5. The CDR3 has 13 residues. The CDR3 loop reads CASRGLAGDTQYF. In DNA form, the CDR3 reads TGTGCCAGCAGAGGACTAGCCGGGGATACGCAGTATTTT.

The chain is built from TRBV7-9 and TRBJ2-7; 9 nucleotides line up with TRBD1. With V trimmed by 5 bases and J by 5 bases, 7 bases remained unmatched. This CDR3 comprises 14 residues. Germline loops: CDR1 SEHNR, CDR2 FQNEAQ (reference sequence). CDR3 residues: CASSPGTGIHEQYF. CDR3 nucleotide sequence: TGTGCCAGCAGCCCCGGGACAGGGATCCACGAGCAGTACTTC.

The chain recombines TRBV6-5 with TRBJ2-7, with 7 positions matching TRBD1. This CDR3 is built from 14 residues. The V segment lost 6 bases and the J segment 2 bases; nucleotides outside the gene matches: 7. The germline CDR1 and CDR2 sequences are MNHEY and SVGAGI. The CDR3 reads CASRETGQTYEQYF. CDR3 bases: TGTGCCAGCAGAGAGACGGGACAGACCTACGAGCAGTACTTC.

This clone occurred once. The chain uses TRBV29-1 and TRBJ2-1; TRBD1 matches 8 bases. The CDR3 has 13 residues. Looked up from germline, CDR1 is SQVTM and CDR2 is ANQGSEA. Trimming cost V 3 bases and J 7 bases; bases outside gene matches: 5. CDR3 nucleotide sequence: TGCAGCGTTGACCAGGACAGGGATAATGAGCAGTTCTTC. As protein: CSVDQDRDNEQFF.

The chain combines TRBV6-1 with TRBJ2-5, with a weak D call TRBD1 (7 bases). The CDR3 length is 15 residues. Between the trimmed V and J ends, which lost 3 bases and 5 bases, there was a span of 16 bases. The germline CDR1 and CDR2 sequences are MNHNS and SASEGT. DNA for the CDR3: TGTGCCAGCAGTGATAGACAGGGTCGGGGGGAGACCCAGTACTTC. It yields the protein CASSDRQGRGETQYF.